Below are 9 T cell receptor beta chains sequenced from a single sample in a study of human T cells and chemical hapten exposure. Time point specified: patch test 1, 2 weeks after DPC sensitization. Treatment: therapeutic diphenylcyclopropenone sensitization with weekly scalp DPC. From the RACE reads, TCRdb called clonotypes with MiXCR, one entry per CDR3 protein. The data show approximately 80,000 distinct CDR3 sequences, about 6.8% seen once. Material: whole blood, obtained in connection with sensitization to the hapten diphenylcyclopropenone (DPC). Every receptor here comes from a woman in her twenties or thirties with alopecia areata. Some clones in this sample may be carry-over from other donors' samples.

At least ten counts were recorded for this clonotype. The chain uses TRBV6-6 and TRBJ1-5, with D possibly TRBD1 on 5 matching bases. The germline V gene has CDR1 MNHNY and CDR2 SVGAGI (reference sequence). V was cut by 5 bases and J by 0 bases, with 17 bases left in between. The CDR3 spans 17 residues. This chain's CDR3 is CASSPYRTPDSNQPQHF. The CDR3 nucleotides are TGTGCCAGCAGTCCTTACCGGACACCCGATAGCAATCAGCCCCAGCATTTT.

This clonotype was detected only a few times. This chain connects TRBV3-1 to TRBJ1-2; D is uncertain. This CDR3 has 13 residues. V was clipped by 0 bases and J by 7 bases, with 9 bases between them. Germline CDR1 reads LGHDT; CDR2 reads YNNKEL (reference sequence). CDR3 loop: CASSQEGLAGYTF. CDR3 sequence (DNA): TGTGCCAGCAGCCAAGAAGGCCTGGCTGGCTACACCTTC.

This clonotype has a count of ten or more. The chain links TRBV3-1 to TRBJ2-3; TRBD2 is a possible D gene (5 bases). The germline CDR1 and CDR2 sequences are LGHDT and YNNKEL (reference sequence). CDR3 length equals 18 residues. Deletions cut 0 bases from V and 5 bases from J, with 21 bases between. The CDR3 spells CASSQDADSRHRLDTQYF. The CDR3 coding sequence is TGTGCCAGCAGCCAAGATGCGGACTCCCGACACAGATTAGATACGCAGTATTTT.

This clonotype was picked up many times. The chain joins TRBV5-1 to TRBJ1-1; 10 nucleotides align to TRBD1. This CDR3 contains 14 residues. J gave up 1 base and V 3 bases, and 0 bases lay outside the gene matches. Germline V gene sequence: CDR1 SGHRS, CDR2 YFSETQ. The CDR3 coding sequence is TGCGCCAGCAGCTGGACAGGGGGGAACACTGAAGCTTTCTTT. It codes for CASSWTGGNTEAFF.

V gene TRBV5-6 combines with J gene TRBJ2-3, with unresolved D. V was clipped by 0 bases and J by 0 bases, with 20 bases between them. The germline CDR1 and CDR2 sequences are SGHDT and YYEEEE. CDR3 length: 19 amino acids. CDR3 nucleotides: TGTGCCAGCAGCTTGGAGTTGTTCCAACGGGTGGGAAGCACAGATACGCAGTATTTT. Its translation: CASSLELFQRVGSTDTQYF.

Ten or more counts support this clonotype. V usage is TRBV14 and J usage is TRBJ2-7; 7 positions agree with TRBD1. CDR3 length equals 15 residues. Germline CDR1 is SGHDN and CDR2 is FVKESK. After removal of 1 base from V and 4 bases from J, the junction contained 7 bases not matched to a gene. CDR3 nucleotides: TGTGCCAGCAGCCAAGCTCCGGGACAGCCTTACGAGCAGTACTTC. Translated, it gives CASSQAPGQPYEQYF.

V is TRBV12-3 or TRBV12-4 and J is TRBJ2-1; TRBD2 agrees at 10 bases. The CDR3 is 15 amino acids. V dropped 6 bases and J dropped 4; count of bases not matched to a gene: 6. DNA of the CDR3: TGTGCCAGCAGCGAACTAGCGGGGTCGTACAATGAGCAGTTCTTC. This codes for CASSELAGSYNEQFF.

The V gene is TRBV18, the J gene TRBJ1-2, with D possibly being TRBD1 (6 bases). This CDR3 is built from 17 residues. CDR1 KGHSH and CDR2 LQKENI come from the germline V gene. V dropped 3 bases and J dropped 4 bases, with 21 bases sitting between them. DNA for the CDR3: TGTGCCAGCTCACCGATATCTTGGACAGACCTAATCTATGGCTACACCTTC. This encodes CASSPISWTDLIYGYTF.

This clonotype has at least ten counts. CDR3 nucleotides: TGCAGCGTTGAAGGTGGATTACCCTACAATGAGCAGTTCTTC. It yields the protein CSVEGGLPYNEQFF. V and J are TRBV29-1 and TRBJ2-1; D not resolved. V shed 1 base and J shed 2 bases, with 9 bases lying between them. CDR1 and CDR2 (germline): SQVTM, ANQGSEA. The length of the CDR3 is 14 residues.